This T cell receptor (beta chain) derives from a study of CD8 T cells in Susac syndrome. Regarding the study as a whole: The study conceded that relatively few individuals underwent its TCR sequencing and HLA analysis.

CD8+ and CD4+ T cells circulating in blood were sequenced for TCR beta. TEMRA cells were FACS-enriched, while CD8+ and CD4+ T cells were negatively isolated. Random hexamers were used to reverse transcribe 0.5 to 1 ug of RNA. TCR beta CDR3 was amplified by immunoSEQ multiplex PCR. This amplification extended across 54 Vbeta and 13 Jbeta segments. TCRdb processed the immunoSEQ multiplex PCR reads anew with MiXCR; each CDR3 protein has one entry. Of about 150,000 distinct CDR3 sequences in the sample, roughly 95% were seen once. Concerning this clonotype itself: What it recognizes is unknown.

This CDR3 is 16 amino acids long. The germline V gene encodes CDR1 MNHNY and CDR2 SVGAGI (reference sequence). V lost 2 bases and J 5 bases, leaving 15 bases between the germline ends. The chain has TRBV6-6 and TRBJ2-2; D is possibly TRBD1 (5 bases). Source material: CD8+ T cells from PBMCs. This TCR derives from a human donor with multiple sclerosis. The CDR3 spells CASSYLTRVGTGELFF. The CDR3 DNA reads as TGTGCCAGCAGTTACCTAACCAGGGTGGGGACCGGGGAGCTGTTTTTT.